This T cell receptor (beta chain) was captured by sequencing in a study of blood T cell repertoires in COVID-19. The CDR3 runs to 21 residues. V was pared by 0 bases and J by 0 bases, with 21 bases between. Original methodology: Estimates of nucleated cell counts were drawn from the amplification of reference gene primers. Produced via immunoSEQ multiplex PCR; TCRdb's table is partial and in-frame only. V, J and clone size derive from that table, while D and trimming were established from the DNA sequence. This table holds more than 350,000 clones, around nine tenths found once. This TCR was sampled from a woman aged 45-60 years who had recovered from COVID-19. The rearrangement uses TRBV23-1 and TRBJ2-6; no reliable D call. TRBV23-1 has ORF status, its function being uncertain. The material sequenced was PBMCs or T cells enriched from blood (not recorded which). The CDR3 here is CASSQSRQNSNHTSGANVLTF. The DNA of the CDR3 is TGCGCCAGCAGTCAATCGAGGCAGAACTCTAACCATACCTCTGGGGCCAACGTCCTGACTTTC.